This entry is about one T cell receptor (beta chain). Its antigen is still unknown. Trimming removed 1 base at V and 7 bases at J, with 13 bases between. CDR1 SEHNR and CDR2 FQNEAQ come from the germline V gene (reference sequence). The CDR3 has 14 amino acids. Separate from the approximately 670-subject first cohort was the roughly 130-subject validation cohort, to which the donors belonged. Produced via immunoSEQ multiplex PCR; TCRdb's table is partial and in-frame only. This table holds roughly 280,000 clones, 80% to 90% found once. The source of the sample is a study of cytomegalovirus exposure and HLA in healthy donors. Study-level findings and limits: Most TCR sequences showed up rarely, but some public TCRs showed up in many donors. A few CMV-associated chains proved CMV antigen-specific in vitro.

Sequencing used PBMCs. The origin of this receptor is a woman between 18 and 29 years old in good health and CMV-seronegative. The rearrangement uses TRBV7-9 and TRBJ1-2; tentatively, D is TRBD1 (5 bases). This CDR3 reads CASSLEKVGPGYTF. CDR3 sequence (DNA): TGTGCCAGCAGCTTAGAAAAGGTGGGGCCTGGCTACACCTTC.